One T cell receptor beta chain is described in this entry. The antigen is unknown. With 60 Vbeta and 13 Jbeta primers, the PCR was carried out. Measured with immunoSEQ multiplex PCR; TCRdb has only the in-frame clones, and not every one. Here the sample spans hundreds of thousands of clones, around 89% being singletons. This entry is derived from a study of cytomegalovirus exposure and HLA in healthy donors. Study findings and constraints: Available immune exposure information covered CMV serostatus only. Researchers reported in a later analysis that common viral pathogens appeared linked to several top clusters.

V shed 4 bases and J 6 bases; nucleotides not matched to a gene: 8. Germline lookup yields CDR1 SGHDT and CDR2 YYEEEE. The CDR3 is 14 amino acids. The chain employs TRBV5-6 and TRBJ2-3; the match to TRBD2 covers 7 bases. The receptor was derived from a woman aged 18 to 35 in good health and CMV-seronegative. The sample was PBMCs. This CDR3 reads CASSRNGGLDTQYF. CDR3 sequence (DNA): TGTGCCAGCAGCAGAAACGGGGGGTTGGATACGCAGTATTTT.